A single sample is the source of the 22 T cell receptor beta chains below, sequenced in a study of blood T cells in healthy people across ages. With a J-beta primer mix and a sample-barcoded 5' primer, a second PCR ran roughly 6 to 11 cycles. TCRdb reprocessed the 5' RACE reads with MiXCR, giving one entry per CDR3 protein. The sample lists roughly 800,000 distinct CDR3 sequences; about 26% were seen once. The same sample was also studied in work on T cells of mothers and their children.

The sequenced material came from blood. The receptors were sampled from a boy between 10 and 17 years old in good health.

The chain joins TRBV7-9 to TRBJ2-3, with D possibly being TRBD2 (6 bases). V was cut by 4 bases and J by 1 base, with 18 bases left in between. Germline CDR1 reads SEHNR; CDR2 reads FQNEAQ (reference sequence). This CDR3 region has 17 residues. The CDR3 DNA reads as TGTGCCAGCAGCTCGACTAGGATTGGGGTTGGCACAGATACGCAGTATTTT. Translating gives CASSSTRIGVGTDTQYF.

This chain joins TRBV7-9 and TRBJ1-3; 8 bases are a match to TRBD1. The CDR3 is 13 residues long. The V and J ends lost 3 bases and 16 bases, in that order; junction bases with no gene match: 11. In germline, CDR1 is SEHNR, CDR2 FQNEAQ (reference sequence). CDR3 DNA sequence: TGTGCCAGCAGCTTGGGACAGGCTCGGGAAGAGTATTTT. Amino acid sequence: CASSLGQAREEYF. Based on the CDR3 plus reference TRBV7-9 and TRBJ1-3, the full variable domain is DTGVSQNPRHKITKRGQNVTFRCDPISEHNRLYWYRQTLGQGPEFLTYFQNEAQLEKSRLLSDRFSAERPKGSFSTLEIQRTEQGDSAMYLCASSLGQAREEYFGEGSWLTVV.

This clonotype appeared a few times. The chain employs TRBV29-1 and TRBJ2-5, with 12 bases aligning to TRBD2. Germline CDR1 is SQVTM and CDR2 is ANQGSEA. This CDR3 is 18 amino acids long. With 4 bases clipped from V and 2 bases from J, the junction kept 14 bases outside the gene matches. This chain's CDR3 is CSVAPTSGGIREQETQYF. DNA for the CDR3: TGCAGCGTTGCCCCTACTAGCGGGGGGATCCGTGAGCAAGAGACCCAGTACTTC.

This clonotype has just a few counts. This rearrangement joins TRBV28 to TRBJ2-1; tentatively, D is TRBD2 (5 bases). The CDR3 extends over 17 amino acids. Trimming pared 5 bases from V and 0 bases from J, leaving 17 bases between. The germline V gene encodes CDR1 MDHEN and CDR2 SYDVKM. CDR3 residues: CASSPPPRVLSYNEQFF. CDR3 sequence (DNA): TGTGCCAGCAGTCCCCCGCCGCGGGTGCTCTCCTACAATGAGCAGTTCTTC.

This clonotype was recorded a few times. The genes are TRBV5-1 and TRBJ2-1; D possibly uses TRBD1 or TRBD2 (6 bases each). V was pared by 6 bases and J by 1 base, with 11 bases between. This CDR3 is 14 amino acids long. Germline CDR1 reads SGHRS; CDR2 reads YFSETQ. The CDR3 DNA reads as TGCGCCAGCAAGGGGGGTAGTTCCTACAATGAGCAGTTCTTC. It specifies CASKGGSSYNEQFF.

This clonotype was observed a few times. The rearrangement joins TRBV28 to TRBJ1-4, with no clear D. This CDR3 spans 16 amino acids. Germline lookup yields CDR1 MDHEN and CDR2 SYDVKM. Deletions cut 6 bases from V and 13 bases from J, with 27 bases between. CDR3 sequence: CASSPESYALLTILFF. The CDR3 DNA follows: TGTGCCAGCAGCCCTGAGTCCTATGCACTCCTTACCATACTGTTTTTT.

V usage is TRBV3-1 and J usage is TRBJ1-2, with D uncertain. Germline V gene sequence: CDR1 LGHDT, CDR2 YNNKEL (reference sequence). The CDR3 sequence is 13 residues long. Trimming cost V 4 bases and J 7 bases, with 13 bases left between them. The CDR3 coding sequence is TGTGCCAGCAGCCTCATCGGTGTGGGTGGCTACACCTTC. It yields the protein CASSLIGVGGYTF.

V and J are TRBV29-1 and TRBJ1-2; D not resolved. Trimming took off 2 bases at V and 5 bases at J, with 6 bases between the two ends. The CDR3 runs to 11 residues. Per germline, CDR1 SQVTM and CDR2 ANQGSEA. CDR3 coding DNA: TGCAGCGTTGAAATGGGATATGGCTACACCTTC. It codes for CSVEMGYGYTF.

The J gene is TRBJ2-5, the V gene TRBV25-1; D remains unclear. There are 13 residues in the CDR3. The V gene lost 1 base and the J gene lost 5 bases, with 8 bases spanning the gap. The germline CDR1 and CDR2 sequences are MGHDK and SYGVNS. CDR3 sequence (DNA): TGTGCCAGCAGTGAATCGCTGGGGGAGACCCAGTACTTC. It translates to CASSESLGETQYF.

This clonotype was seen a handful of times. Since no conserved phenylalanine or tryptophan closes the CDR3, a read error is the likely cause. The chain combines TRBV5-5 with TRBJ2-5, with D tentatively TRBD1 (6 bases). The J call is doubtful: the DNA matches TRBJ2-1 better. CDR1 is SGHKS and CDR2 is YYEKEE in the germline V gene (reference sequence). The CDR3 is 16 amino acids. CDR3 protein: CASSLGTGWVYNEQFL. CDR3 sequence (DNA): TGTGCCAGCAGCTTGGGTACAGGGTGGGTTTACAATGAGCAGTTCCTC.

The rearrangement joins TRBV7-8 to TRBJ1-1; 7 bases map to TRBD1. This CDR3 contains 15 residues. The V segment lost 5 bases and the J segment 7 bases; nucleotides outside the gene matches: 13. Germline loops: CDR1 SGHVS, CDR2 FQNEAQ. CDR3 sequence: CASSVIAGQAIEAFF. CDR3 DNA sequence: TGTGCCAGCAGCGTTATTGCCGGACAGGCTATTGAAGCTTTCTTT.

This clonotype was detected only a few times. DNA for the CDR3: TGCGCCAGCAGCTTACGATCGGGGGGCGGTTCACCCCTCCACTTT. The encoded protein is CASSLRSGGGSPLHF. V usage is TRBV5-1 and J usage is TRBJ1-6, with a tentative D call TRBD1 (6 bases). Germline V lookup: CDR1 SGHRS, CDR2 YFSETQ. CDR3 length equals 15 residues. V was shortened by 2 bases and J by 9 bases, with 15 bases between the two germline ends.

The table lists this clonotype with a few counts. V is TRBV7-6 and J is TRBJ2-1, with D tentatively TRBD1 (5 bases). The CDR3 runs 13 residues. Germline V gene data show CDR1 as SGHVS and CDR2 as FNYEAQ. V lost 5 bases and J 4 bases, leaving 9 bases between the germline ends. The CDR3 DNA is TGTGCCAGCAGCGAGACAGATTACAATGAGCAGTTCTTC. This encodes CASSETDYNEQFF.

There are a few counts of this clonotype. V is TRBV7-6 and J is TRBJ1-5, with no clear D. V was shortened by 5 bases and J by 9 bases, with 14 bases between the two germline ends. CDR3 length: 13 amino acids. The germline V gene has CDR1 SGHVS and CDR2 FNYEAQ. Written as DNA, the CDR3 is TGTGCCAGCAGCCCGTTGCCCCGGGGGCCCCAGCATTTT. It is translated as CASSPLPRGPQHF.

V is TRBV3-1 and J is TRBJ2-3; D is uncertain. Germline CDR1 reads LGHDT; CDR2 reads YNNKEL (reference sequence). The CDR3 contains 15 residues. V was pared by 1 base and J by 4 bases, with 12 bases between. This CDR3 reads CASSQVSRSADTQYF. Here the CDR3 DNA reads TGTGCCAGCAGCCAAGTCTCGAGGTCGGCAGATACGCAGTATTTT.

This clonotype was seen a handful of times. V and J are TRBV25-1 and TRBJ2-6, with 7 bases lining up with TRBD1. CDR1 MGHDK and CDR2 SYGVNS come from the germline V gene. The CDR3 loop spans 17 amino acids. V dropped 3 bases and J dropped 2; count of bases not matched to a gene: 7. CDR3 coding DNA: TGTGCCAGCAGTGATACAGGGGCCGCAACTGGGGCCAACGTCCTGACTTTC. It specifies CASSDTGAATGANVLTF.

The chain has TRBV13 and TRBJ2-3; 8 bases line up with TRBD1. CDR1 is PRHDT, CDR2 FYEKMQ, per germline (reference sequence). Trimming took 6 bases from V and 2 from J; bases not matched to a gene: 7. CDR3 length: 15 residues. The CDR3 here is CASRGGTGYTDTQYF. The CDR3 DNA is TGTGCCAGCAGAGGCGGGACAGGCTACACAGATACGCAGTATTTT.

The V and J genes are TRBV6-1 and TRBJ1-2, with 7 nucleotides matching TRBD1. Germline values: CDR1 MNHNS, CDR2 SASEGT. The CDR3 is 16 residues long. Trimming took 6 bases from V and 1 from J; bases not matched to a gene: 11. CDR3 sequence (DNA): TGTGCCAGCAGCCGAGCCCTCCAGGGGGTTAACTATGGCTACACCTTC. This codes for CASSRALQGVNYGYTF.

The chain employs TRBV5-6 and TRBJ2-3; the match to TRBD1 covers 9 bases. Trimming removed 5 bases from V and 7 bases from J; junction bases left unmatched: 11. From germline, CDR1 is SGHDT and CDR2 YYEEEE. There are 15 residues in the CDR3. This CDR3 is CASREKGQGGYTQYF. In DNA form, the CDR3 reads TGTGCCAGCAGAGAGAAGGGACAGGGCGGTTATACGCAGTATTTT. The whole variable domain, filled in from reference TRBV5-6 and TRBJ2-3, reads DAGVTQSPTHLIKTRGQQVTLRCSPKSGHDTVSWYQQALGQGPQFIFQYYEEEERQRGNFPDRFSGHQFPNYSSELNVNALLLGDSALYLCASREKGQGGYTQYFGPGTRLTVL.

The chain links TRBV2 to TRBJ1-1, with TRBD1 matching 9 bases. V was clipped by 5 bases and J by 5 bases; unmatched bases: 6. Germline-derived CDR1 and CDR2 are SNHLY and FYNNEI. This CDR3 has 14 amino acids. This CDR3 reads CASSSTGGYTEAFF. CDR3 nucleotide sequence: TGTGCCAGCAGTTCGACAGGGGGTTATACTGAAGCTTTCTTT. Full variable domain (outside the CDR3, taken from reference TRBV2 and TRBJ1-1): EPEVTQTPSHQVTQMGQEVILRCVPISNHLYFYWYRQILGQKVEFLVSFYNNEISEKSEIFDDQFSVERPDGSNFTLKIRSTKLEDSAMYFCASSSTGGYTEAFFGQGTRLTVV.

This chain uses TRBV27 with TRBJ2-7; a weak D match, TRBD1 (6 bases). The CDR3 consists of 15 residues. V was shortened by 5 bases and J by 0 bases, with 14 bases between the two germline ends. Germline CDR1 and CDR2: MNHEY and SMNVEV (reference sequence). CDR3 loop: CASSHRDPSSYEQYF. As DNA, the CDR3 is TGTGCCAGCAGTCACAGGGACCCGAGCTCCTACGAGCAGTACTTC.

This clonotype came up a few times. The chain is built from TRBV20-1 and TRBJ2-6; D call uncertain. Germline CDR1 is DFQATT and CDR2 is SNEGSKA (reference sequence). The germline V and J ends were trimmed by 2 bases and 8 bases, with 10 bases remaining between them. The CDR3 is made up of 13 amino acids. CDR3 DNA: TGCAGTGCTAGACCCCCGGTGTCCAACGTCCTGACTTTC. Its protein product is CSARPPVSNVLTF.